The text below deals with one TCR beta chain. Its antigen remains unknown. This record comes from a study of blood T cells in healthy people across ages. Study results and limitations: Diversity figures based on one million T cells were deemed too low.

CDR1 and CDR2 from the germline V gene are LGHDT and YNNKEL (reference sequence). The length of the CDR3 is 16 residues. Deletions cut 1 base from V and 1 base from J, with 10 bases between. Each individual donor underwent a draw of approximately 10 milliliters of peripheral blood. Isolated per sample were at least 6 million PBMCs. A J-beta primer mix and a sample-barcoded 5' primer were used in a second PCR of about 7 to 12 cycles. CDR3-containing paired-end reads numbering at least 2.5 million came from each sample. Each CDR3 protein gets one entry after TCRdb re-called the 5' RACE reads with MiXCR. Of more than 800,000 distinct CDR3 sequences in the sample, about 30% are singletons; the top ten hold 15% to 20%.

The TCR originated in a woman aged 80 or over in good health. The genes are TRBV3-1 and TRBJ2-2; no reliable D call. Sequencing used blood. The CDR3 coding sequence is TGTGCCAGCAGCCAAGTGTTGGTGCTGAACACCGGGGAGCTGTTTTTT. It yields the protein CASSQVLVLNTGELFF.